This T cell receptor (beta chain) originates from a study of shared clonotypes between healthy human individuals. Study observations and caveats: Read depth was anticipated to influence clonotype sharing among donors.

CDR1 and CDR2 from the germline V gene are LGHNA and YNFKEQ. Trimming removed 1 base at V and 5 bases at J, with 13 bases between. The CDR3 has 15 residues. TCRdb's table, derived via immunoSEQ multiplex PCR, lists solely in-frame clones and lacks some. The sample gives 500,000 to 650,000 clones, roughly four fifths of which show up once; about 12% is in the top ten. For this clone: Its antigen is currently unknown.

The TCR was taken from a woman aged 35 to 49 in good health. Some clones in this sample may be carry-over from other donors' samples. Specimen: PBMCs. The J gene is TRBJ2-3, the V gene TRBV4-2, with D possibly being TRBD2 (5 bases). CDR3 loop: CASSQVLGEGDTQYF. The CDR3, as DNA: TGTGCCAGCAGCCAAGTTTTAGGAGAGGGAGATACGCAGTATTTT.